This T cell receptor beta chain was observed in a study of shared clonotypes between healthy human individuals (dated by TCRdb to 2018 to 2021). Background for the entire study: The cohort included a few men and a couple of women between 18 and 49 years of age. For each donor, CD4 naive and CD4 memory were each run on three plates, CD8 naive on two plates, and CD8 memory on one plate. The study deeply sequenced blood TCR repertoires of about 5 healthy adults to estimate repertoire size and the extent of clonotype sharing between individuals. To increase sequencing depth and limit assay-specific biases, TCR repertoire library preparation and sequencing were carried out by different laboratories using diverse techniques. Leukapheresis yielded between about 0.94 and 8.9 billion PBMCs per donor.

Donors were healthy HIV-negative adults with no recently reported acute infections or vaccinations. All donors were Caucasian adults living in Nashville, Tennessee, USA. Magnetic negative selection was used to enrich CD4+ T cells, after which naive cells were positively selected on CD45RA and the negative fraction became the memory subset. Blood was obtained by leukapheresis, after which PBMCs were separated by Ficoll-Histopaque density gradient centrifugation and cryopreserved in liquid nitrogen vapor phase. Analytical flow cytometry was used to check the purity and quantity of each magnetically sorted T cell population. Genomic DNA was isolated from each sorted fraction and quantified by UV absorbance on a Nanodrop 2000c. What the research found in general, with its limitations: Because the study included a small number of donors, the genetic and exposure-history diversity represented was limited. Naive subsets generally had larger estimated clonotype richness than memory subsets. Based on pairwise subsampling, the degree of clonotype sharing among donors was expected to be affected by sequencing depth. Sampling was restricted to blood, and TCR repertoires in tissue are likely to differ from TCR repertoires in blood. Compared with non-shared clonotypes, the clonotypes found in all four sorted-subset donors had higher generation probabilities. Across a few donors, approximately 4.9% of naive CD4, more than 3% of naive CD8, 2.3% of memory CD4, and 0.4% of memory CD8 clonotypes were shared. Rarefaction of sorted-subset datasets indicated incomplete sequencing despite the large sequencing depth.

Via the germline V gene (reference sequence), CDR1 is LNHNV and CDR2 YYDKDF. V is clipped by 0 bases and J by 2 bases, and the sequence between their germline boundaries is 11 bases long. Taken from cysteine to phenylalanine, the CDR3 has 15 residues. The entry retains the CDR3 DNA only, 45 bases that are in frame from base 1. As for this clone: Its antigen is currently not known. It has no much larger one-base neighbor in the sample; base qualities were not kept.

TCR CDR3 regions were amplified from genomic DNA by multiplex PCR using the deep immunoSEQ assay. Extracted genomic DNA from each cell subset was spread evenly across all wells of several immunoSEQ 96-well plates, with each plate serving as a replicate. Each replicate PCR for sorted subsets received about 220 ng genomic DNA, equal to about 29,000 T cell genomes. Purified libraries were measured with a Qubit 3.0 fluorometer, size-checked on a Bioanalyzer 2100, and measured again with the KAPA Library Quantification kit. Each immunoSEQ 96-well plate was sequenced on its own single-read 150-cycle Illumina NextSeq 550 flow cell. The source study handled its data this way. Because the immunoSEQ output included only junctional sequences and no quality scores, the filtering could not be the same as the filtering used for full-length reads. To assign V/J genes and CDR3, sequences were annotated against IMGT germline references using PyIR, a Python wrapper for IgBLAST v1.9. Any read was removed if the V/J assignment was weak (E-value above 1e-6), the CDR3 was missing, or the read contained stop codons, out-of-frame junctions, or ambiguous translated residues. A V3J clonotype was defined by an identical inferred V gene, J gene, and CDR3 amino acid sequence. The percentage overlap between two repertoires was calculated by dividing the number of shared unique clonotypes by the size of the smaller repertoire. Richness of each repertoire was evaluated using RTK rarefaction, the Chao1 estimator, and Recon v2.1 estimates of unobserved clonotypes. Generation probabilities were computed with OLGA for all TCRbeta clonotypes obtained by the gDNA method from a handful of donors. Here the immuneACCESS table is served through TCRdb, limited to in-frame sequences with V and J called. Missing clones are a known gap in these copies; in checked studies unresolved V genes cover under half, and the rest lacks a known reason. V, J and clone size reflect that table, while D and trimming were determined from the DNA. This sample has about 1.4 million clones in its table, and around 97% of those were observed once. The ten largest account for over 1% of the sample.

This chain joins TRBV15 to TRBJ2-7; a confident D gene designation cannot be given. The TCR was taken from a young man in good health. The sequencing sample was made of naive CD4+ T cells sorted from blood. Explained via the paper, the cell subset or site label denotes: CD45RA+ positively selected. The DNA reads as follows: TGTGCCACCAGCAGAGATTACGGCAGAACCTACGAGCAGTACTTC. This translates into CATSRDYGRTYEQYF. The CDR3 plus the reference TRBV15 and TRBJ2-7 genes for the other parts give the full variable domain: DAMVIQNPRYQVTQFGKPVTLSCSQTLNHNVMYWYQQKSSQAPKLLFHYYDKDFNNEADTPDNFQSRRPNTSFCFLDIRSPGLGDTAMYLCATSRDYGRTYEQYFGPGTRLTVT.